This T cell receptor beta chain was retrieved from a study of cytomegalovirus exposure and HLA in healthy donors. Germline CDR1 and CDR2: MDHEN and SYDVKM. This CDR3 spans 15 amino acids. Trimming cost V 4 bases and J 5 bases, with 17 bases left between them. PCR employed 60 Vbeta and 13 Jbeta primers. Sequenced by immunoSEQ multiplex PCR; TCRdb stores in-frame clones only, minus some. The table records about 98,000 clones, about 74% of them present only once. Only one count was recorded for this clone. This TCR derives from a male donor in good health and CMV-seropositive. The chain joins TRBV28 to TRBJ2-5; D is unclear. Sequencing was done on a sample of PBMCs. Here the CDR3 DNA reads TGTGCCAGCAGTTCGTGGCAGGTCAAGCTCGAGACCCAGTACTTC. Translating gives CASSSWQVKLETQYF.